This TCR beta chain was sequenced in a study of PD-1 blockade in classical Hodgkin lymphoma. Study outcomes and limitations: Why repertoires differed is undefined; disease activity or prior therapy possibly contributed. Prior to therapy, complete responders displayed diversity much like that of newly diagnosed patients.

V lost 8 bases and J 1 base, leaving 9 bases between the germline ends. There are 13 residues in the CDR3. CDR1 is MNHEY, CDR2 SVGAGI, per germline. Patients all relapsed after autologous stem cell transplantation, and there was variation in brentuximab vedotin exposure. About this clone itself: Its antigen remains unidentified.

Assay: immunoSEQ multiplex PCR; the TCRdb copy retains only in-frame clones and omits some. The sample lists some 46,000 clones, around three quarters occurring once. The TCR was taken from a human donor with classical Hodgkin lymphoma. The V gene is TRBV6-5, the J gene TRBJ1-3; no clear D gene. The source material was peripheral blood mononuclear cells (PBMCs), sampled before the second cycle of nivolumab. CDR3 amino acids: CASSRTSGNTIYF. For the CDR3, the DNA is TGTGCCAGCTCCCGGACTTCTGGAAACACCATATATTTT.